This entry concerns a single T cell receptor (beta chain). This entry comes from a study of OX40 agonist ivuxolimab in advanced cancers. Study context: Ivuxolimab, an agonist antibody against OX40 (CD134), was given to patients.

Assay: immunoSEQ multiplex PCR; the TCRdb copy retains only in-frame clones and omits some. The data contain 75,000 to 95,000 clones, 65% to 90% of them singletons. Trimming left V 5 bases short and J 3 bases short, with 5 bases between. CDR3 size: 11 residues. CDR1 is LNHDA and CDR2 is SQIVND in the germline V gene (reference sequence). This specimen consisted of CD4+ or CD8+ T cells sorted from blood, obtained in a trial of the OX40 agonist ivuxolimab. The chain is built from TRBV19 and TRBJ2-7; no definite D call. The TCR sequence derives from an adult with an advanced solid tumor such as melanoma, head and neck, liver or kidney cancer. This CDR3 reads CASSDHYEQYF. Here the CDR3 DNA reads TGTGCCAGTAGTGATCACTACGAGCAGTACTTC.